The 28 T cell receptor beta chains presented below share a single source sample, sequenced in a study of blood T cell repertoires in COVID-19. Profiled with immunoSEQ multiplex PCR; TCRdb holds only in-frame clones, not every one. The sample gives approximately 290,000 clones, approximately 93% of which show up once; 2.2% is in the top ten. The sample taken for sequencing was peripheral blood. All receptors come from a woman in her thirties with COVID-19, enrolled during active disease.

This clone turned up a few times. The gene calls are TRBV2 and TRBJ1-1; D is perhaps TRBD1 (5 bases). Trimming took 6 bases from V and 1 from J, leaving 12 bases between them. This CDR3 contains 14 residues. CDR1 is SNHLY and CDR2 is FYNNEI in the germline V gene. The CDR3, as DNA: TGTGCCAGCAGCTCAAAAGACAGGAACACTGAAGCTTTCTTT. Translated: CASSSKDRNTEAFF.

This clone was seen once. Other DNA sequences in the sample encode the same CDR3. The chain carries TRBV19 and TRBJ2-1; D is possibly TRBD2 (5 bases). The CDR3 loop spans 15 amino acids. In germline, CDR1 is LNHDA, CDR2 SQIVND (reference sequence). Trimming left V 1 base short and J 0 bases short, with 7 bases between. The CDR3 DNA follows: TGTGCCAGTAGTATAGCGGGAAGCTCCTACAATGAGCAGTTCTTC. It is translated as CASSIAGSSYNEQFF.

CDR3 DNA sequence: TGTGCCAGCAGCTTAATGGTAGCGGGAAACACCGGGGAGCTGTTTTTT. Amino acids: CASSLMVAGNTGELFF. V usage is TRBV7-6 and J usage is TRBJ2-2, with TRBD2 identical over 8 bases. The CDR3 totals 16 residues. The V gene's germline CDR1 is SGHVS and CDR2 FNYEAQ. The ends lost 2 bases at V and 2 bases at J; junction bases unmatched: 4.

The V call is TRBV24-1, the J call TRBJ2-1; 10 bases line up with TRBD2. There are 17 residues in the CDR3. The germline V gene has CDR1 KGHDR and CDR2 SFDVKD. V lost 4 bases to trimming and J lost 2 bases; unmatched junction nucleotides: 7. Written as DNA, the CDR3 is TGTGCCACCAGTGAGGGCCGACTAGCGGGCGCCTACAATGAGCAGTTCTTC. It specifies CATSEGRLAGAYNEQFF.

The chain recombines TRBV2 with TRBJ1-1, with unresolved D. V was clipped by 4 bases and J by 2 bases, with 23 bases between them. This CDR3 has 18 residues. CDR1 SNHLY and CDR2 FYNNEI come from the germline V gene. The CDR3 is CASSGGGFGRKSNTEAFF. CDR3 DNA: TGTGCCAGCAGTGGAGGAGGTTTTGGGAGGAAAAGCAACACTGAAGCTTTCTTT.

J is TRBJ2-4 and V is TRBV2; 7 bases map to TRBD2. The CDR3 runs 15 residues. V lost 8 bases to trimming and J lost 1 base; unmatched junction nucleotides: 8. Germline values: CDR1 SNHLY, CDR2 FYNNEI. CDR3 nucleotide sequence: TGTGCCAGCGGGGGAGGGGCGTGGGCCAAAAACATTCAGTACTTC. It yields the protein CASGGGAWAKNIQYF.

The gene calls are TRBV12-3 or TRBV12-4 and TRBJ2-3, with a weak D call TRBD1 (6 bases). The length of the CDR3 is 13 residues. Trimming shortened V by 6 bases and J by 5 bases, and 12 bases separated the two germline ends. This CDR3 reads CASSSDRRDTQYF. CDR3 DNA: TGTGCCAGCAGCTCGGACAGAAGAGATACGCAGTATTTT.

The CDR3 region has the DNA TGCGCCAGCAGCTTGGATTTTAGCGGAAACTATGGCTACACCTTC. Translating gives CASSLDFSGNYGYTF. The chain has TRBV5-1 and TRBJ1-2; the D is unclear. Deletions cut 0 bases from V and 2 bases from J, with 11 bases between. The CDR3 runs 15 residues. Germline CDR1 is SGHRS and CDR2 is YFSETQ.

The rearrangement uses TRBV7-3 and TRBJ2-7, with TRBD1 matching over 7 bases. This CDR3 region has 14 residues. Germline V gene lookup returns CDR1 SGHTA and CDR2 FQGTGA. V lost 4 bases to trimming and J lost 6 bases; unmatched junction nucleotides: 9. The CDR3 here is CASSSSGGIGEQYF. The CDR3 DNA follows: TGTGCCAGCAGCTCTTCAGGGGGAATCGGCGAGCAGTACTTC. The whole variable domain, filled in from reference TRBV7-3 and TRBJ2-7, reads GAGVSQTPSNKVTEKGKYVELRCDPISGHTALYWYRQSLGQGPEFLIYFQGTGAADDSGLPNDRFFAVRPEGSVSTLKIQRTERGDSAVYLCASSSSGGIGEQYFGPGTRLTVT.

The V gene is TRBV19, the J gene TRBJ1-5; 9 positions match TRBD1. The CDR3 runs 15 residues. The ends lost 7 bases at V and 4 bases at J; junction bases unmatched: 8. Germline assignment: CDR1 LNHDA and CDR2 SQIVND (reference sequence). DNA of the CDR3: TGTGCCAGTAACAATCCCGGGACAGGGAATCAGCCCCAGCATTTT. Its translation is CASNNPGTGNQPQHF.

V is TRBV24-1 and J is TRBJ2-1, with 9 bases aligning to TRBD1. The CDR3 consists of 13 residues. The germline gives CDR1 KGHDR, CDR2 SFDVKD. The trim removed 7 bases at V and 7 bases at J, leaving 4 bases unmatched. CDR3 in DNA: TGTGCCACCAGGGGACAGGGTGGAAATGAGCAGTTCTTC. Its translation: CATRGQGGNEQFF.

To note about this clone: Other DNA sequences in this specimen translate into the identical CDR3. The CDR3: CSVGQGEKLFF. CDR3 sequence (DNA): TGCAGCGTGGGACAGGGTGAAAAACTGTTTTTT. This chain joins TRBV29-1 and TRBJ1-4; 9 nucleotides line up with TRBD1. This CDR3 comprises 11 residues. The junction had 0 bases not matched to a gene; V was cut back by 6 bases and J by 7 bases. Germline assignment: CDR1 SQVTM and CDR2 ANQGSEA.

V usage is TRBV30 and J usage is TRBJ1-5, with D possibly matching TRBD1 (6 bases). V was clipped by 4 bases and J by 3 bases, with 10 bases between them. This CDR3 is 13 amino acids long. Germline V gives CDR1 GTSNPN, CDR2 SVGIG (reference sequence). The CDR3 nucleotides read TGTGCCTGGAACAGGGTTTACAATCAGCCCCAGCATTTT. Translation: CAWNRVYNQPQHF.

This clone was recorded only once. The chain employs TRBV11-2 and TRBJ1-4, with 8 positions matching TRBD1. CDR3 length: 15 amino acids. The V gene end was trimmed by 0 bases and the J gene end by 8 bases; junction bases not matched to a gene: 5. From germline, CDR1 is SGHAT and CDR2 FQNNGV. CDR3 residues: CASSLDMDRVEKLFF. CDR3 DNA sequence: TGTGCCAGCAGCTTAGATATGGACAGGGTCGAAAAACTGTTTTTT.

A single count supports this clone. The J gene is TRBJ1-2, the V gene TRBV11-2, with 9 bases aligning to TRBD1. Germline assignment: CDR1 SGHAT and CDR2 FQNNGV. CDR3 length: 15 residues. J gave up 4 bases and V 3 bases, and 6 bases lay outside the gene matches. The DNA for the CDR3 is TGTGCCAGCAGCTTCCCCGGGACAGGGATCTATGGCTACACCTTC. Translating it yields CASSFPGTGIYGYTF.

The chain employs TRBV14 and TRBJ1-2; the D gene is possibly TRBD1 (5 bases). CDR1 is SGHDN, CDR2 FVKESK, per germline. CDR3 length: 15 residues. V lost 1 base and J 6 bases, leaving 15 bases between the germline ends. The CDR3 DNA reads as TGTGCCAGCAGCCAAGGATCCAGGGAATGGGATGGCTACACCTTC. This gives the protein CASSQGSREWDGYTF.

This clone was detected only a few times. The rearrangement joins TRBV10-2 to TRBJ2-7, with TRBD1 as a possible D gene (5 bases). Germline loops: CDR1 WSHSY, CDR2 SAAADI. The CDR3 is 14 amino acids. Trimming removed 3 bases at V and 0 bases at J, with 9 bases between. The CDR3 sequence: CASSERGLSYEQYF. The DNA of the CDR3 is TGCGCCAGCAGTGAAAGGGGCCTCTCCTACGAGCAGTACTTC.

The chain carries TRBV3-1 (or the pseudogene TRBV3-2) and TRBJ2-1; 9 positions agree with TRBD1. J lost 8 bases, V lost 0 bases, and 5 bases had no gene match. The CDR3 length is 15 residues. Germline V lookup: CDR1 LGHDT, CDR2 YNNKEL (reference sequence). The CDR3 DNA is TGTGCCAGCAGCCAAGATTCTACAGGGGGCCATGAGCAGTTCTTC. Residues: CASSQDSTGGHEQFF.

The chain uses TRBV15 and TRBJ2-1, with 7 positions matching TRBD1. The CDR3 covers 16 residues. CDR1 and CDR2 from the germline V gene are LNHNV and YYDKDF (reference sequence). Unmatched junction bases numbered 8, after V lost 0 bases and J lost 6 bases. The CDR3: CATSRDDPRQGNEQFF. CDR3 nucleotides: TGTGCCACCAGCAGAGACGACCCTCGACAGGGCAATGAGCAGTTCTTC.

The rearrangement uses TRBV5-3 and TRBJ2-7, with D maybe TRBD1 (6 bases). TRBV5-3 is identified as an open reading frame with a role that is uncertain. V was trimmed by 5 bases and J by 2 bases, leaving 17 bases between them. The CDR3 contains 15 residues. The CDR3 here is CARRPSPDSAYEQYF. The CDR3 DNA sequence: TGTGCCAGAAGACCATCCCCGGACAGTGCCTACGAGCAGTACTTC.

The rearrangement uses TRBV19 and TRBJ2-7, with 11 bases that match TRBD1. Germline CDR1 is LNHDA and CDR2 is SQIVND (reference sequence). V lost 4 bases, J lost 2 bases, and 4 bases stayed unmatched. The CDR3 is 15 amino acids. The CDR3 DNA is TGTGCCAGTAGTACAGGACAGGGGGCCACCTACGAGCAGTACTTC. Encoded protein: CASSTGQGATYEQYF.

The rearrangement links TRBV7-9 to TRBJ1-2; 7 bases are a match to TRBD1. The V segment lost 5 bases and the J segment 7 bases; nucleotides outside the gene matches: 7. This CDR3 is built from 13 residues. The germline gives CDR1 SEHNR, CDR2 FQNEAQ (reference sequence). This CDR3 is CASSTAGGGGYTF. The CDR3 nucleotides read TGTGCCAGCAGCACCGCAGGGGGAGGTGGCTACACCTTC.

The chain carries TRBV9 and TRBJ2-3; D is ambiguous. Germline CDR1 is SGDLS and CDR2 is YYNGEE. V lost 0 bases to trimming and J lost 4 bases, with 9 bases between them. This CDR3 comprises 14 residues. The CDR3 DNA sequence: TGTGCCAGCAGCGTAGATCCCCGTGCAGATACGCAGTATTTT. Amino acids: CASSVDPRADTQYF.

This clone was counted a single time. The chain couples TRBV5-1 to TRBJ2-7; TRBD1 matches at 10 bases. The CDR3 runs to 13 residues. The germline V gene encodes CDR1 SGHRS and CDR2 YFSETQ. V gave up 6 bases and J gave up 5 bases; unmatched junction bases: 5. CDR3 loop: CASNGQGVDEQYF. The CDR3 coding sequence is TGCGCCAGCAACGGACAGGGGGTTGACGAGCAGTACTTC.

This clone came up once. The J gene is TRBJ2-1, the V gene TRBV28; TRBD2 agrees at 12 bases. The V segment lost 7 bases and the J segment 9 bases; nucleotides outside the gene matches: 10. The length of the CDR3 is 15 residues. In germline, CDR1 is MDHEN, CDR2 SYDVKM. CDR3 protein: CASISPGLAGFEQFF. CDR3 DNA: TGTGCCAGCATAAGTCCGGGACTAGCGGGTTTTGAGCAGTTCTTC.

Written as DNA, the CDR3 is TGTGCCACCAGTTCCCCCGGTTTGAGCAATCAGCCCCAGCATTTT. Encoded protein: CATSSPGLSNQPQHF. The rearrangement joins TRBV15 to TRBJ1-5; D gene uncertain. V lost 6 bases and J lost 1, with 13 bases in between. Germline loops: CDR1 LNHNV, CDR2 YYDKDF (reference sequence). The CDR3 runs to 15 residues.

Points on this clone: The junction departs from germline at one end; a sequencing error may be responsible. This rearrangement joins TRBV2 to TRBJ2-7; D is perhaps TRBD1 (6 bases). Germline V gene lookup returns CDR1 SNHLY and CDR2 FYNNEI. The CDR3 has 13 amino acids. Here the CDR3 reads CAGRQDPSYEQYF. In DNA, the CDR3 is TGTGCCGGCAGACAGGACCCTTCCTACGAGCAGTACTTC. Full variable domain (outside the CDR3, taken from reference TRBV2 and TRBJ2-7): EPEVTQTPSHQVTQMGQEVILRCVPISNHLYFYWYRQILGQKVEFLVSFYNNEISEKSEIFDDQFSVERPDGSNFTLKIRSTKLEDSAMYFCAGRQDPSYEQYFGPGTRLTVT.

The chain carries TRBV5-1 and TRBJ2-2, with TRBD1 matching over 9 bases. V lost 4 bases and J lost 4; bases outside the gene matches: 11. CDR3 size: 17 residues. Germline V gene lookup returns CDR1 SGHRS and CDR2 YFSETQ. The CDR3 coding sequence is TGCGCCAGCAGCAAGGACAGGGGTGGTATCGGCACCGGGGAGCTGTTTTTT. Its translation: CASSKDRGGIGTGELFF.